This TCR beta chain was profiled in a study of blood T cell repertoires in COVID-19. Only in-frame clones appear in the TCRdb table, and some are missing; sequencing was by immunoSEQ multiplex PCR. The table lists over 150,000 clones, approximately 83% of them singletons. Patients at the Seattle site were enrolled during active infection and followed longitudinally. Germline-derived CDR1 and CDR2 are GTSNPN and SVGIG (reference sequence). Trimming took off 0 bases at V and 5 bases at J, with 10 bases between the two ends. The CDR3 is made up of 14 amino acids. The receptor was derived from a woman aged 60 to 75 with COVID-19, enrolled during active disease. The sequenced sample consisted of peripheral blood. This chain joins TRBV30 and TRBJ1-4; D might be TRBD1 (5 bases). The CDR3 DNA follows: TGTGCCTGGAGTGTAGGGGTAATGAATGAAAAACTGTTTTTT. It specifies CAWSVGVMNEKLFF.